Each of the 4 T cell receptor beta chains below was sequenced from the same sample in a study of blood T cell repertoires in COVID-19. Measured with immunoSEQ multiplex PCR; TCRdb has only the in-frame clones, and not every one. This sample has about 260,000 clones; more than 75% occur once, and the top ten carry about 1.6%. Sequencing used peripheral blood. The receptors were sampled from a woman aged 40 to 55 who had recovered from COVID-19.

This rearrangement joins TRBV6-5 to TRBJ1-4, with 9 positions matching TRBD1. The V segment lost 6 bases and the J segment 8 bases; nucleotides outside the gene matches: 7. CDR3 length: 14 residues. CDR1 is MNHEY, CDR2 SVGAGI, per germline. The DNA for the CDR3 is TGTGCCAGCAGGGTGACAGGGGGGGAGGAAAAACTGTTTTTT. It is translated as CASRVTGGEEKLFF.

Only one count was recorded for this clone. The J gene is TRBJ1-2, the V gene TRBV5-4; D is undetermined. Germline V gives CDR1 SGHNT, CDR2 YYREEE (reference sequence). The length of the CDR3 is 14 residues. Deletions cut 1 base from V and 4 bases from J, with 11 bases between. In DNA, the CDR3 is TGTGCCAGCAGCTTGCGCGGATTCACCTATGGCTACACCTTC. Translating gives CASSLRGFTYGYTF.

The chain carries TRBV6-2 or TRBV6-3 and TRBJ1-2, with D possibly matching TRBD1 (5 bases). The germline CDR1 and CDR2 sequences are MNHEY and SVGEGT. V lost 6 bases, J lost 1 base, and 21 bases lay in between. This CDR3 is 17 amino acids long. The CDR3 reads CASSPGAKGISNYGYTF. In DNA, the CDR3 is TGTGCCAGCAGCCCTGGGGCTAAGGGAATTAGTAACTATGGCTACACCTTC.

The rearrangement joins TRBV13 to TRBJ2-1; D possibly corresponds to TRBD1 (6 bases). Germline V CDR1 and CDR2: PRHDT, FYEKMQ (reference sequence). The CDR3 length is 17 residues. V was clipped by 1 base and J by 2 bases, with 15 bases between them. The CDR3 nucleotides are TGTGCCAGCAGCTTAGCCCTAAGCAGGGGCACCTACAATGAGCAGTTCTTC. Its translation is CASSLALSRGTYNEQFF. Complete variable domain (other parts from reference TRBV13 and TRBJ2-1): AAGVIQSPRHLIKEKRETATLKCYPIPRHDTVYWYQQGPGQDPQFLISFYEKMQSDKGSIPDRFSAQQFSDYHSELNMSSLELGDSALYFCASSLALSRGTYNEQFFGPGTRLTVL.